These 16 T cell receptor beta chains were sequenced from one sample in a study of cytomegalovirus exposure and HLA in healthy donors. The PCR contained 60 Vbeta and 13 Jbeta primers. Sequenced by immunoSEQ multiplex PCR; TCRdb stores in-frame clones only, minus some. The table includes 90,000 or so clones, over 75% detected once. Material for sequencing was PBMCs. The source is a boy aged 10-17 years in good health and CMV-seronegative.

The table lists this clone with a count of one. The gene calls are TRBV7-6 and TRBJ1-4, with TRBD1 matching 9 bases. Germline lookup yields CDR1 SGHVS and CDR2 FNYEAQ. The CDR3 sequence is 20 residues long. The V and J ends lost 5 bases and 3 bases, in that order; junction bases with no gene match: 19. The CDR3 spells CASSAIGDREFISPNEKLFF. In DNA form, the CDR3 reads TGTGCCAGCAGCGCGATAGGGGACAGGGAATTTATTAGTCCTAATGAAAAACTGTTTTTT.

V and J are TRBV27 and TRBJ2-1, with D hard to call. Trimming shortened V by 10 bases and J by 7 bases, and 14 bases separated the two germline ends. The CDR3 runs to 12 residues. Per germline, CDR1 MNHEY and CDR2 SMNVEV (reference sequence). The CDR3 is CATVTFRNEQFF. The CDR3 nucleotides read TGTGCCACTGTCACCTTTCGGAATGAGCAGTTCTTC.

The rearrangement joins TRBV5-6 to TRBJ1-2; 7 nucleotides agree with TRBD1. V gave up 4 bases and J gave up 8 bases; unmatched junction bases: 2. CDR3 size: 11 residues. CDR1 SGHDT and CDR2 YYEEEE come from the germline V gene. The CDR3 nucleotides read TGTGCCAGCAGCGACAGGGAGGGCTACACCTTC. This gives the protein CASSDREGYTF. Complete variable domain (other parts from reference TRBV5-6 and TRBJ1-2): DAGVTQSPTHLIKTRGQQVTLRCSPKSGHDTVSWYQQALGQGPQFIFQYYEEEERQRGNFPDRFSGHQFPNYSSELNVNALLLGDSALYLCASSDREGYTFGSGTRLTVV.

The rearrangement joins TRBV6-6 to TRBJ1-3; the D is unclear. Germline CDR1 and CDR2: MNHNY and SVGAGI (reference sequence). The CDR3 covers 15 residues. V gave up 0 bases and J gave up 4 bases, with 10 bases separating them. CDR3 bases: TGTGCCAGCAGTTACTCCGAGACACCGGGAAACACCATATATTTT. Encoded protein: CASSYSETPGNTIYF.

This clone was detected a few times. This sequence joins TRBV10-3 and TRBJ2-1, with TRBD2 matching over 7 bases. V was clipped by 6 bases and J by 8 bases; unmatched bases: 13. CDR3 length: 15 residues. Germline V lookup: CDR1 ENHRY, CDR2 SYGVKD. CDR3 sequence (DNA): TGTGCCATCAGGCCACTGGGGGGGACGGAAGATGAGCAGTTCTTC. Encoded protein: CAIRPLGGTEDEQFF.

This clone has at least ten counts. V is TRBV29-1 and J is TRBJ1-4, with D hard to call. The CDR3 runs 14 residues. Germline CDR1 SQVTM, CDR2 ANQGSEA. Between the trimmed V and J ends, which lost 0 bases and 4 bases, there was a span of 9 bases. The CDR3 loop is CSVEDSGINEKLFF. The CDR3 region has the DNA TGCAGCGTTGAAGATTCCGGGATTAATGAAAAACTGTTTTTT.

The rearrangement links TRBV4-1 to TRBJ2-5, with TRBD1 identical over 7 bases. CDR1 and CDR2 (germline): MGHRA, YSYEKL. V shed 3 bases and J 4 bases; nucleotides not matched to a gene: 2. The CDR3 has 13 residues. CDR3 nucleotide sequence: TGCGCCAGCAGCCAGCACAGGGGAGAGACCCAGTACTTC. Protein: CASSQHRGETQYF.

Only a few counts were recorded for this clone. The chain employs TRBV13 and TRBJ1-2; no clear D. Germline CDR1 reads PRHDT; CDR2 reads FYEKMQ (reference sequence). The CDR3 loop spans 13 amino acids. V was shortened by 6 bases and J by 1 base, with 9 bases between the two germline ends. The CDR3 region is CASRLRGNYGYTF. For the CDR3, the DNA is TGTGCCAGCAGACTACGGGGTAACTATGGCTACACCTTC.

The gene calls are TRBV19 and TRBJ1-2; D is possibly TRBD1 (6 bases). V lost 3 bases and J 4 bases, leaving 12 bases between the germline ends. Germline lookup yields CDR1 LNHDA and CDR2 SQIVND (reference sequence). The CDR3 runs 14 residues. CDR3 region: CASSMSGGVYGYTF. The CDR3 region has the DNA TGTGCCAGTAGTATGTCGGGGGGCGTCTATGGCTACACCTTC.

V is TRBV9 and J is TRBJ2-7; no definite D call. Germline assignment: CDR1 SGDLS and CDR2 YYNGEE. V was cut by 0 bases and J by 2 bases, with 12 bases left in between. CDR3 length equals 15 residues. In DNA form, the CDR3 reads TGTGCCAGCAGCGTAGGCGGTCAGTTCGCCTACGAGCAGTACTTC. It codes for CASSVGGQFAYEQYF.

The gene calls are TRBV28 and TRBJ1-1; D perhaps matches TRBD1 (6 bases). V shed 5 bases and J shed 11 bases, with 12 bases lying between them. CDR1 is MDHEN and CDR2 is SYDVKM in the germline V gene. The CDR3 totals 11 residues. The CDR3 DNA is TGTGCCAGCAGTACAGGGCGGGAGGCTTTCTTT. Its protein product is CASSTGREAFF.

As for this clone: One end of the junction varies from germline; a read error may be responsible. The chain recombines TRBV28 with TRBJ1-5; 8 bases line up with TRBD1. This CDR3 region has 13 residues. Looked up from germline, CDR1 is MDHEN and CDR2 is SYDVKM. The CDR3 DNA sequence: TGTGCCAGCAGTGGACAGGGAGTCTCAATGGTGTATTTT. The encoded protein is CASSGQGVSMVYF.

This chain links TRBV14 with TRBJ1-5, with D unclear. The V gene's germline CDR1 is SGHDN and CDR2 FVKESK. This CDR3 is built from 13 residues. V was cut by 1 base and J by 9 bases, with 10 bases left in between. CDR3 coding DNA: TGTGCCAGCAGCCAAGTTCGGGGAGGGCCCCAGCATTTT. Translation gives CASSQVRGGPQHF. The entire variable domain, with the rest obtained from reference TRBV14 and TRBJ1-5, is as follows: EAGVTQFPSHSVIEKGQTVTLRCDPISGHDNLYWYRRVMGKEIKFLLHFVKESKQDESGMPNNRFLAERTGGTYSTLKVQPAELEDSGVYFCASSQVRGGPQHFGDGTRLSIL.

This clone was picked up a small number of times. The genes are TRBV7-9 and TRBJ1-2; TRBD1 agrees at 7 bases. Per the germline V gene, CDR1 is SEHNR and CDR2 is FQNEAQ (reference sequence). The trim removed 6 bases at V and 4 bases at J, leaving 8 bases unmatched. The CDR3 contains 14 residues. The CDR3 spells CASSSRDSFYGYTF. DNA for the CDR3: TGTGCCAGCAGTTCTCGGGACAGCTTCTATGGCTACACCTTC.

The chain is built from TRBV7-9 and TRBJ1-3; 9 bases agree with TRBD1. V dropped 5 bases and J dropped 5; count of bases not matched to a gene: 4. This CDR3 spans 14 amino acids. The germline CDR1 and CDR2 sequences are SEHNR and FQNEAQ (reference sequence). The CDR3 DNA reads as TGTGCCAGCAGCCTGGGACAGGGAAGAAACACCATATATTTT. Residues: CASSLGQGRNTIYF.

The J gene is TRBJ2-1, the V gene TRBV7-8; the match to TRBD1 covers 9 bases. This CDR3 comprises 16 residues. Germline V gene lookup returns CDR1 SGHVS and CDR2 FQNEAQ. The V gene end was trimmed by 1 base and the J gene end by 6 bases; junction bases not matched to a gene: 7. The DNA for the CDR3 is TGTGCCAGCAGCTTAGGTGCGGGACAGGGACCCAATGAGCAGTTCTTC. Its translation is CASSLGAGQGPNEQFF. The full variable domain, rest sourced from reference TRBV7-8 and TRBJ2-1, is GAGVSQSPRYKVAKRGQDVALRCDPISGHVSLFWYQQALGQGPEFLTYFQNEAQLDKSGLPSDRFFAERPEGSVSTLKIQRTQQEDSAVYLCASSLGAGQGPNEQFFGPGTRLTVL.